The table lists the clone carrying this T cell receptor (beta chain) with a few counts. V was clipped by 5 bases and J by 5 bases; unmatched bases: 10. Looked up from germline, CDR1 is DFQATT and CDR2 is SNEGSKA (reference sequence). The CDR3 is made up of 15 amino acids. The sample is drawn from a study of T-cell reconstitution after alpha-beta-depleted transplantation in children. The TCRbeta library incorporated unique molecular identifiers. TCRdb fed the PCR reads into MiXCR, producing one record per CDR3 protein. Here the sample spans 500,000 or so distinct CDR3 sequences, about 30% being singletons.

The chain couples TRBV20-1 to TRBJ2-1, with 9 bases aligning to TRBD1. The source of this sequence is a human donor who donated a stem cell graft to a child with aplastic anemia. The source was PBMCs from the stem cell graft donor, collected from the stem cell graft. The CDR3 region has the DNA TGCAGTGCTCCGTCGGGACAGGGCCCAGACAATGAGCAGTTCTTC. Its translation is CSAPSGQGPDNEQFF.